The TCR beta chain described here comes from a study of T cell repertoires in cytomegalovirus infection. Overall study context: Shared public TCR beta signatures pointed to both CMV infection and a matching HLA type.

Germline V gives CDR1 LNHDA, CDR2 SQIVND (reference sequence). The length of the CDR3 is 14 residues. The junction had 5 bases not matched to a gene; V was cut back by 5 bases and J by 5 bases. TCRdb redid the calling of the reads with MiXCR, one entry per CDR3 protein. Among about 740,000 distinct CDR3 sequences listed, 35% were seen once. General study findings and limits: The ex vivo response was dominated by HLA-C-restricted CMV-specific TCR beta clonotypes.

This clonotype was found many times. Its specificity is not known. Sequencing used PBMCs. The chain combines TRBV19 with TRBJ2-2; 7 bases agree with TRBD1. This TCR derives from a human donor in good health (CMV status not recorded). Some clones in this sample may be carry-over from other donors' samples. CDR3 nucleotide sequence: TGTGCCAGTAGTGCAGACAGGGTGACCGGGGAGCTGTTTTTT. Amino acids: CASSADRVTGELFF. Full variable domain (missing parts from reference TRBV19 and TRBJ2-2): DGGITQSPKYLFRKEGQNVTLSCEQNLNHDAMYWYRQDPGQGLRLIYYSQIVNDFQKGDIAEGYSVSREKKESFPLTVTSAQKNPTAFYLCASSADRVTGELFFGEGSRLTVL.